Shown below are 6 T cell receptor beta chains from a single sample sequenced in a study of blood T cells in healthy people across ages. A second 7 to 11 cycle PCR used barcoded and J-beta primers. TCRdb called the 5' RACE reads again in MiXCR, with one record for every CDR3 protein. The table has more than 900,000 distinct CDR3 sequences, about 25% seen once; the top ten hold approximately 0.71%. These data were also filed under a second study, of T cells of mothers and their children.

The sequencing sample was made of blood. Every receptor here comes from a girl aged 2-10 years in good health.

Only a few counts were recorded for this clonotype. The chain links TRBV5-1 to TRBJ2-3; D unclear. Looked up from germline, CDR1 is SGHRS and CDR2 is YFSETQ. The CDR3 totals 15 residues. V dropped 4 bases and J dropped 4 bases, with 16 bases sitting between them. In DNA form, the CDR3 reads TGCGCCAGCAGCCCCCTCGACTTTAAGCCAGATACGCAGTATTTT. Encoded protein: CASSPLDFKPDTQYF.

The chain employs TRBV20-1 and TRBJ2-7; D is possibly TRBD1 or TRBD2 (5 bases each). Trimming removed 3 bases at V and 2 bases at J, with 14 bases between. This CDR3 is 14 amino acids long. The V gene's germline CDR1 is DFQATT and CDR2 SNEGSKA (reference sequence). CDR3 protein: CSASGQGTPYEQYF. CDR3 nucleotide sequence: TGCAGTGCTAGCGGACAAGGGACCCCCTACGAGCAGTACTTC.

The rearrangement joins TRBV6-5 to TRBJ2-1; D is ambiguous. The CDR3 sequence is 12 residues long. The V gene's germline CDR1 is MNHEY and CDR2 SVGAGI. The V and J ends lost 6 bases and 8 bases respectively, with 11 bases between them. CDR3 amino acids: CASSNNPYEQFF. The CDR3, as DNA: TGTGCCAGCAGCAATAATCCATATGAGCAGTTCTTC.

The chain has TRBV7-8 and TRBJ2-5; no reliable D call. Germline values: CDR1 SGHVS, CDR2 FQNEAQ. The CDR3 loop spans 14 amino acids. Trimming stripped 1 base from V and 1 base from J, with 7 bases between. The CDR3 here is CASSLVYPQETQYF. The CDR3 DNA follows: TGTGCCAGCAGCTTAGTTTACCCCCAAGAGACCCAGTACTTC.

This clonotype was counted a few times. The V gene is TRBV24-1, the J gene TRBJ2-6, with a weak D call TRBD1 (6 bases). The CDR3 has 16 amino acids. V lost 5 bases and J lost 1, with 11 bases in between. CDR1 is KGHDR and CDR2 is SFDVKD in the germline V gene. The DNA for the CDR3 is TGTGCCACCAGTGCCCAGGGGCTTTCTGGGGCCAACGTCCTGACTTTC. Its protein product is CATSAQGLSGANVLTF.

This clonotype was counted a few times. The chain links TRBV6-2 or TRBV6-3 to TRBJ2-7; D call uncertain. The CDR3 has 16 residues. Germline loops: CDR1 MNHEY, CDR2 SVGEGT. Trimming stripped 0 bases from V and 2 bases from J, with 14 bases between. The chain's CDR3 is CASSYSKTAIPYEQYF. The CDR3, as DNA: TGTGCCAGCAGTTACTCCAAGACTGCCATACCCTACGAGCAGTACTTC.